The rows below give T cell receptor beta chains drawn from one sample of a study of T cell repertoires in cytomegalovirus infection. TCRdb itself ran the reads through MiXCR, one entry per CDR3 protein. There are about a million distinct CDR3 sequences in the sample; about 33% occur only once, and around an eighth lies in the top ten. No antigen is known for these receptors. The sample here was cultured CD8+ T cells from PBMCs, taken from culture after CMV antigen stimulation. The source is a human donor in good health (CMV status not recorded). Some clones in this sample may be carry-over from other donors' samples. CDR3s leave out the opening cysteine and the closing phenylalanine or tryptophan. Each record gives: V gene, D gene, J gene, CDR3 length, CDR3 protein. A D gene is named only where the DNA matches it firmly.

v_gene: TRBV7-2
d_gene: TRBD1
j_gene: TRBJ2-1
len: 13
CDR3aa: ASSLGTGEHNEQF

v_gene: TRBV12-3/TRBV12-4
d_gene: .
j_gene: TRBJ1-1
len: 11
CDR3aa: ASNQGRNTEAF

v_gene: TRBV6-2/TRBV6-3
d_gene: .
j_gene: TRBJ2-1
len: 11
CDR3aa: ASQALLAGEQF

v_gene: TRBV19
d_gene: .
j_gene: TRBJ1-5
len: 16
CDR3aa: ASSTRALQPGSNQPQH

v_gene: TRBV11-3
d_gene: TRBD2
j_gene: TRBJ2-1
len: 14
CDR3aa: ASSFTSGGAGDEQF

v_gene: TRBV6-2/TRBV6-3
d_gene: .
j_gene: TRBJ1-1
len: 14
CDR3aa: ASSYSGTTPNTEAF

v_gene: TRBV2
d_gene: .
j_gene: TRBJ2-2
len: 13
CDR3aa: ASLVGGYGTGELF

v_gene: TRBV7-9
d_gene: TRBD2
j_gene: TRBJ2-1
len: 15
CDR3aa: ASSTSWGGSIHNEQF

v_gene: TRBV11-2
d_gene: .
j_gene: TRBJ2-1
len: 10
CDR3aa: ASSFNRYEQF

v_gene: TRBV20-1
d_gene: TRBD2
j_gene: TRBJ2-1
len: 12
CDR3aa: SALMRGRYNEQF

v_gene: TRBV4-1
d_gene: .
j_gene: TRBJ2-7
len: 14
CDR3aa: ASSQDLRGDLYEQY

v_gene: TRBV27
d_gene: .
j_gene: TRBJ2-7
len: 12
CDR3aa: ASSLSKGSYEQY

v_gene: TRBV3-1
d_gene: .
j_gene: TRBJ2-1
len: 13
CDR3aa: ASSRIWQGYNEQF

v_gene: TRBV7-6
d_gene: TRBD1
j_gene: TRBJ1-1
len: 11
CDR3aa: ASSRTGGTEAF

v_gene: TRBV23-1
d_gene: .
j_gene: TRBJ2-6
len: 17
CDR3aa: ASTSQGVCETSGANVLT

v_gene: TRBV9
d_gene: .
j_gene: TRBJ2-7
len: 12
CDR3aa: ASSVGQLTYEQY

v_gene: TRBV7-6
d_gene: .
j_gene: TRBJ2-7
len: 13
CDR3aa: ASSLGAQISYEQY

v_gene: TRBV19
d_gene: .
j_gene: TRBJ1-6
len: 14
CDR3aa: ASSITLKRRDSPLH

v_gene: TRBV19
d_gene: .
j_gene: TRBJ1-4
len: 10
CDR3aa: ASSALIGKLF

v_gene: TRBV5-3
d_gene: .
j_gene: TRBJ2-3
len: 13
CDR3aa: ARSLNRAESDTQY

v_gene: TRBV7-9
d_gene: .
j_gene: TRBJ2-1
len: 14
CDR3aa: ASSLGGVREYNEQF

v_gene: TRBV28
d_gene: TRBD2
j_gene: TRBJ2-3
len: 14
CDR3aa: ASSFPLAGGRDTQY

v_gene: TRBV20-1
d_gene: TRBD2
j_gene: TRBJ2-7
len: 17
CDR3aa: SARDPSTSGGLVMYEQY

v_gene: TRBV7-6
d_gene: .
j_gene: TRBJ2-3
len: 16
CDR3aa: ASSPSPGRRESTDTQY

v_gene: TRBV7-9
d_gene: .
j_gene: TRBJ1-1
len: 12
CDR3aa: AGRGRAKNTEAF

v_gene: TRBV29-1
d_gene: TRBD1
j_gene: TRBJ2-7
len: 10
CDR3aa: SVLGTAYEQY

v_gene: TRBV7-9
d_gene: .
j_gene: TRBJ2-7
len: 10
CDR3aa: ASREDPYEQY

v_gene: TRBV4-3
d_gene: TRBD1
j_gene: TRBJ2-1
len: 13
CDR3aa: ASSQWTGEYNEQF